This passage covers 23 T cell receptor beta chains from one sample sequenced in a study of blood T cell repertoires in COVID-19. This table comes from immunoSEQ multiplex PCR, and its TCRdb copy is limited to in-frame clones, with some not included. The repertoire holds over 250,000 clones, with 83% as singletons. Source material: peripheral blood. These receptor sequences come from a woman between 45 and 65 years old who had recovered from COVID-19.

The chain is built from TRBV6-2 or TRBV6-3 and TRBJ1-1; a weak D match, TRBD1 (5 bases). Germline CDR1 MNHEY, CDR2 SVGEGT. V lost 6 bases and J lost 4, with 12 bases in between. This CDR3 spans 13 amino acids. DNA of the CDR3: TGTGCCAGCAGCATACTGGGGGGCACTGAAGCTTTCTTT. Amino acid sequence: CASSILGGTEAFF.

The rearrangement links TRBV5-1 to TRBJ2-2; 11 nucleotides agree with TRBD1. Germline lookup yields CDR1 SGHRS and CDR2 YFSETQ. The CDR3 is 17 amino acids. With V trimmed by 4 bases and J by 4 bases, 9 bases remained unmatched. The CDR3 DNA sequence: TGCGCCAGCAGCCAATGGACAGGGGGCGGTAGCACCGGGGAGCTGTTTTTT. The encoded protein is CASSQWTGGGSTGELFF.

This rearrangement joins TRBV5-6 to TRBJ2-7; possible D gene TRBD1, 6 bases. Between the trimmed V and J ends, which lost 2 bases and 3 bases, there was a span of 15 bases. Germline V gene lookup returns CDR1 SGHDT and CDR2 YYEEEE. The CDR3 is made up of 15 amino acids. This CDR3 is CASSFVTGPFYEQYF. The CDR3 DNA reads TGTGCCAGCAGCTTCGTTACAGGGCCCTTCTACGAGCAGTACTTC.

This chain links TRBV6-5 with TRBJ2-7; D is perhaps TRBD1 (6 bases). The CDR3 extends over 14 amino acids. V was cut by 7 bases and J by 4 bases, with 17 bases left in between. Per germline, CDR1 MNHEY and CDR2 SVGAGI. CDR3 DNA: TGTGCCAGCAAAAAGGGGGTCCTCCCTTACGAGCAGTACTTC. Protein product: CASKKGVLPYEQYF.

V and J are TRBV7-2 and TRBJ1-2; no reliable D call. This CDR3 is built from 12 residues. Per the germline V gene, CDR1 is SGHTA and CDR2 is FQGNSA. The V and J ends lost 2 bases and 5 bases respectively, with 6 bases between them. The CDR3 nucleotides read TGTGCCAGCAGCTTATTGTTATATGGCTACACCTTC. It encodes CASSLLLYGYTF.

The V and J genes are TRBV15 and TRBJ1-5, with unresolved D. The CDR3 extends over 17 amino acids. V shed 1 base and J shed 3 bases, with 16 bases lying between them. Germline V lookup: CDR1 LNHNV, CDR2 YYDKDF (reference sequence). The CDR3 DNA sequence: TGTGCCACCAGCAGAGTCAGATCCACCTTTGTCAATCAGCCCCAGCATTTT. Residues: CATSRVRSTFVNQPQHF.

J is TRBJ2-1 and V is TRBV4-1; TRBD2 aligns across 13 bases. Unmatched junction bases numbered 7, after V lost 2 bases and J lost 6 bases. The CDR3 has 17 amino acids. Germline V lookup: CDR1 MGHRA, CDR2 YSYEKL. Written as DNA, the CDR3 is TGCGCCAGCAGCCAACCTAGGACTAGCGGGGGATCCAATGAGCAGTTCTTC. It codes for CASSQPRTSGGSNEQFF.

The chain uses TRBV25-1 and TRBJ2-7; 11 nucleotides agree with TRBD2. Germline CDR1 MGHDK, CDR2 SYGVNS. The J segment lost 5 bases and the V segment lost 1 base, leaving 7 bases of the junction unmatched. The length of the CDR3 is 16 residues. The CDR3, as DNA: TGTGCCAGCAGTGAATGGTCTAGCGGGAGGCTGGACGAGCAGTACTTC. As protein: CASSEWSSGRLDEQYF.

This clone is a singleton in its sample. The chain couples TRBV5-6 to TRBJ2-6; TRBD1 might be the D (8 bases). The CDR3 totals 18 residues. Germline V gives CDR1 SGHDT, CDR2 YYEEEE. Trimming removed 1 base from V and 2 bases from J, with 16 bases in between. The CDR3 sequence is CASSLWTGRGTGANVLTF. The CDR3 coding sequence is TGTGCCAGCAGCTTGTGGACAGGGAGGGGAACTGGGGCCAACGTCCTGACTTTC.

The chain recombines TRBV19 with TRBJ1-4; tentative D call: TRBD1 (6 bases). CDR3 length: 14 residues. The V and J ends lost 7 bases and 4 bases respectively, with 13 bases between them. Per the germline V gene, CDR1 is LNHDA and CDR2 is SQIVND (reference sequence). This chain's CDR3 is CASTHRAVNEKLFF. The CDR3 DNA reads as TGTGCCAGTACCCACAGGGCAGTTAATGAAAAACTGTTTTTT.

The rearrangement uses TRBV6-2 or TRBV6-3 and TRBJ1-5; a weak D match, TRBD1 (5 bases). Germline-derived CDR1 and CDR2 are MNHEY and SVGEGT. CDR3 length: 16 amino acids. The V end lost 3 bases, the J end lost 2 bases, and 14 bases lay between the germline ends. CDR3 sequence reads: CASSYLGGWGNQPQHF. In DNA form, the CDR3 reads TGTGCCAGCAGTTATTTGGGGGGTTGGGGCAATCAGCCCCAGCATTTT.

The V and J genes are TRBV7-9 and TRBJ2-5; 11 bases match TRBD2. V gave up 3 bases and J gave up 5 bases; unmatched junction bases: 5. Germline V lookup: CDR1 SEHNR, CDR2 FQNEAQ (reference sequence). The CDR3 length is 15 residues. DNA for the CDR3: TGTGCCAGCAGCTTTCTGGCTAGCGGGAGGGAGACCCAGTACTTC. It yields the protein CASSFLASGRETQYF.

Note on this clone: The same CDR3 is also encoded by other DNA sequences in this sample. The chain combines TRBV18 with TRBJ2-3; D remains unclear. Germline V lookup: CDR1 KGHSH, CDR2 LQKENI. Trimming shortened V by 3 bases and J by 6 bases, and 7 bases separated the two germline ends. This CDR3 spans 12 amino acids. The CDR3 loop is CASSPLRDTQYF. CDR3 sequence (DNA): TGTGCCAGCTCACCCCTCCGGGATACGCAGTATTTT.

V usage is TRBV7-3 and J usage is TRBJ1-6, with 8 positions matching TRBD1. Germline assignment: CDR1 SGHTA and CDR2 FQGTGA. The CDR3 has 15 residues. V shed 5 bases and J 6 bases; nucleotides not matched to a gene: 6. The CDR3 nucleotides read TGTGCCAGCAGCCAAGGGGACAGGACTAATTCACCCCTCCACTTT. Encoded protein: CASSQGDRTNSPLHF.

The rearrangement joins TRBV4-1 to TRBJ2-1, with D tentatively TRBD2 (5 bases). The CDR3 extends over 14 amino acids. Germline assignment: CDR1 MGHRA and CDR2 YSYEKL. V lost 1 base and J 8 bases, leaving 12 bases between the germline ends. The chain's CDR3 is CASSQAGRTDEQFF. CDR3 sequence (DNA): TGCGCCAGCAGCCAAGCGGGAAGGACCGATGAGCAGTTCTTC.

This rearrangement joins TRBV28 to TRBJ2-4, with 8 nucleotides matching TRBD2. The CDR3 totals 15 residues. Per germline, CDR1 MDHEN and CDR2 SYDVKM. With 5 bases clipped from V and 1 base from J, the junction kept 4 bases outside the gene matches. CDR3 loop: CASSGTSGAKNIQYF. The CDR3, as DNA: TGTGCCAGCAGTGGGACTAGTGGGGCCAAAAACATTCAGTACTTC.

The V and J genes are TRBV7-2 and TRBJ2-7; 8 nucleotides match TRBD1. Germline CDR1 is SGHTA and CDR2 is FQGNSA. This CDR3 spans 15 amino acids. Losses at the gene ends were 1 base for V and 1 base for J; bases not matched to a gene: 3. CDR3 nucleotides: TGTGCCAGCAGCTTAGAAGGGACAGGATCCTACGAGCAGTACTTC. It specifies CASSLEGTGSYEQYF. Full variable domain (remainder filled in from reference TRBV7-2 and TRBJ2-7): GAGVSQSPSNKVTEKGKDVELRCDPISGHTALYWYRQSLGQGLEFLIYFQGNSAPDKSGLPSDRFSAERTGGSVSTLTIQRTQQEDSAVYLCASSLEGTGSYEQYFGPGTRLTVT.

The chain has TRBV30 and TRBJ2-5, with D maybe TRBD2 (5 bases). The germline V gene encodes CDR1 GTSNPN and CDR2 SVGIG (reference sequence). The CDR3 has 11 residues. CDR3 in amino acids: CAGGGGETQYF. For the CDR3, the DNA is TGTGCGGGCGGAGGTGGGGAGACCCAGTACTTC.

The DNA for the CDR3 is TGTGCCAGCAGCCCACACCTTGGACAGGGGGAGATGGAGACCCAGTACTTC. It translates to CASSPHLGQGEMETQYF. V is TRBV9 and J is TRBJ2-5; the match to TRBD1 covers 10 bases. This CDR3 spans 17 amino acids. V lost 4 bases to trimming and J lost 5 bases; unmatched junction nucleotides: 14. The germline CDR1 and CDR2 sequences are SGDLS and YYNGEE.

CDR3 protein: CASSARGTRSDEKLFF. As DNA, the CDR3 is TGCGCCAGCAGCGCACGCGGGACCCGGAGTGATGAAAAACTGTTTTTT. The chain employs TRBV4-3 and TRBJ1-4, with TRBD1 as a possible D gene (5 bases). CDR1 is LGHNA, CDR2 YSLEER, per germline. There are 16 residues in the CDR3. Trimming removed 5 bases at V and 6 bases at J, with 19 bases between.

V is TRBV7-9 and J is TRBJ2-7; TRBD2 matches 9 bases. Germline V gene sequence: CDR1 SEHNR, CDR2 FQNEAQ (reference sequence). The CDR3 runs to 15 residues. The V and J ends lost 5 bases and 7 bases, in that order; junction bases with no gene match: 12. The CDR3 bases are TGTGCCAGCAGCCCAGAGGGGCCTAGCGGGGATGAGCAGTACTTC. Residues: CASSPEGPSGDEQYF. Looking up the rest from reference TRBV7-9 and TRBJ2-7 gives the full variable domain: DTGVSQNPRHKITKRGQNVTFRCDPISEHNRLYWYRQTLGQGPEFLTYFQNEAQLEKSRLLSDRFSAERPKGSFSTLEIQRTEQGDSAMYLCASSPEGPSGDEQYFGPGTRLTVT.

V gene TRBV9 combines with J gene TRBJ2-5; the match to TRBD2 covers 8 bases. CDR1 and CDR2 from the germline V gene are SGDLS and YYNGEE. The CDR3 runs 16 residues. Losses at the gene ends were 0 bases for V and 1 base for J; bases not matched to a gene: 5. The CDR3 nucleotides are TGTGCCAGCAGCGTAGATCCAGGGACTAGCCAAGAGACCCAGTACTTC. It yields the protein CASSVDPGTSQETQYF.

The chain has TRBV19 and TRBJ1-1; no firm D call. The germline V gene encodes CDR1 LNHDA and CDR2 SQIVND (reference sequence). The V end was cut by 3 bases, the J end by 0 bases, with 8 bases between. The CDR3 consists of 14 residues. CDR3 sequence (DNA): TGTGCCAGTAGTATCAACAGAGTGAACACTGAAGCTTTCTTT. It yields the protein CASSINRVNTEAFF.